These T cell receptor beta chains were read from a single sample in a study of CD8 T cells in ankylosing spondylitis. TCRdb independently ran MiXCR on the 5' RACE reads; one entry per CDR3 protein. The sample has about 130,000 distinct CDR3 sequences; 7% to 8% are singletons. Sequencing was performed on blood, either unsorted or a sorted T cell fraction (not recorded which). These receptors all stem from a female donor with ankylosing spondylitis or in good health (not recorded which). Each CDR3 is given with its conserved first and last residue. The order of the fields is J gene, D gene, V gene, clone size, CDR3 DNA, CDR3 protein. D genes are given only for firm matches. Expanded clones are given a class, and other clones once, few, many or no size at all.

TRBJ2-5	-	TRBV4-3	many	TGCGCCAGCAGCCAAGATAGGCGGACCCAGTACTTC	CASSQDRRTQYF
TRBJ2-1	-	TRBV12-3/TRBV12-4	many	TGTGCCAGCAGTTTAGGGCAGGGGCTCTACAATGAGCAGTTCTTC	CASSLGQGLYNEQFF
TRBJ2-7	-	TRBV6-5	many	TGTGCCAGCAGTTACCCCCCCTACGAGCAGTACTTC	CASSYPPYEQYF
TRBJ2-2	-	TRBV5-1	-	TGCGCCAGCAGTCGGGAGTTGGACACCGGGGAGCTGTTTTTT	CASSRELDTGELFF
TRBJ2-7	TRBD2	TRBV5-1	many	TGCGCCAGCAGCTTCGCGGGAGCCTACGAGCAGTACTTC	CASSFAGAYEQYF
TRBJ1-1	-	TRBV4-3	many	TGCGCCAGCAGCCAAGGGTTGGGGGGCGGGGGCACTGAAGCTTTCTTT	CASSQGLGGGGTEAFF
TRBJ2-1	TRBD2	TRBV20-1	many	TGCAGTGCTGCCCCGAGGGGGCTAGCGGGGCCTTCCTACAATGAGCAGTTCTTC	CSAAPRGLAGPSYNEQFF
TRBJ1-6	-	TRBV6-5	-	TGTGCCAGCAGTTCCCAGCGACATAATTCACCCCTCCACTTT	CASSSQRHNSPLHF
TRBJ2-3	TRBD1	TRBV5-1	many	TGCGCCAGCAGCTTGCAGGGGGTTGGCACAGATACGCAGTATTTT	CASSLQGVGTDTQYF
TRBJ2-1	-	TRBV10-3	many	TGTGCCATCAGTGAAACAGGGCAGGGTCCTTACAATGAGCAGTTCTTC	CAISETGQGPYNEQFF
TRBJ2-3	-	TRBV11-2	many	TGTGCCAGCAGTATAGGAACTAGCACAGATACGCAGTATTTT	CASSIGTSTDTQYF
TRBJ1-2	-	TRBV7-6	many	TGTGCCAGCAGCTTAGCTGGGGGGCTGTGGTATGGCTACACCTTC	CASSLAGGLWYGYTF
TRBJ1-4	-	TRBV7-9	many	TGTGCCAGCAGCCGGGACTATGAAAAACTGTTTTTT	CASSRDYEKLFF
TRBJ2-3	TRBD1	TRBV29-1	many	TGCAGCCCCCGGACAGGGGACACAGATACGCAGTATTTT	CSPRTGDTDTQYF
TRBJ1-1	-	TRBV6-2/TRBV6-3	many	TGTGCCAGCAGTCCGACCAGGGGGAACACTGAAGCTTTCTTT	CASSPTRGNTEAFF
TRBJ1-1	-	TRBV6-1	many	TGTGCCAGCAGAGAGGGACCGAAGAACACTGAAGCTTTCTTT	CASREGPKNTEAFF
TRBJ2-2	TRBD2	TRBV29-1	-	TGCAGCGTCCCCGGACTAGCGGGGGTCGGGGAGCTGTTTTTT	CSVPGLAGVGELFF
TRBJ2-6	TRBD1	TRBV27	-	TGTGCCAGCAGTTTTCGGACAGGGTTGGCCAACGTCCTGACTTTC	CASSFRTGLANVLTF
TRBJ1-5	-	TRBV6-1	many	TGTGCCAGCAGTGGACAGGTTGATCAGCCCCAGCATTTT	CASSGQVDQPQHF
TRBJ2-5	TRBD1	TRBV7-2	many	TGTGCCAGCAGCTTAGAAGGACAGGGATCAGAGACCCAGTACTTC	CASSLEGQGSETQYF
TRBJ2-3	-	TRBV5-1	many	TGCGCCAGCAGCTTGTACGGGGGCGGAGATACGCAGTATTTT	CASSLYGGGDTQYF
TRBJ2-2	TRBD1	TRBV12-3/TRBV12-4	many	TGTGCCAGCAGTTGGACAGGGGGATCGTACACCGGGGAGCTGTTTTTT	CASSWTGGSYTGELFF
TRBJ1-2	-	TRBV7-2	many	TGTGCCAGCAGCTTGACGGGGGTAGCTAACTATGGCTACACCTTC	CASSLTGVANYGYTF
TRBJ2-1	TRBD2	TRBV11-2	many	TGTGCCAGCAGCTTAGATAGCGGGACCTACAATGAGCAGTTCTTC	CASSLDSGTYNEQFF
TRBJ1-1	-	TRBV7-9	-	TGTGCCAGCAGCTCCGGCAAGAACACTGAAGCTTTCTTT	CASSSGKNTEAFF
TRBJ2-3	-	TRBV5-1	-	TGCGCCAGCAGCTTGGAGAGGAGCACAGATACGCAGTATTTT	CASSLERSTDTQYF
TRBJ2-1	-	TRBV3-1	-	TGTGCCAGCAGCCAAAACGACTATGAGCAGTTCTTC	CASSQNDYEQFF
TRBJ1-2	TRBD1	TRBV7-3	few	TGTGCCAGCAGCTTGAGCGACAGGGCGGTCTCTGGCTACACCTTC	CASSLSDRAVSGYTF
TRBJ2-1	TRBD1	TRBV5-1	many	TGCGCCAGCAGCTTGGAGGACAGGGAAGATGAGCAGTTCTTC	CASSLEDREDEQFF
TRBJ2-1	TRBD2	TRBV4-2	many	TGTGCCAGCAGCCAAGCCGGGGGGCTAGCGGGACTCACAGGGGATGAGCAGTTCTTC	CASSQAGGLAGLTGDEQFF
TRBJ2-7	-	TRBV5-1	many	TGCGCCAGCAGCTTCAGGCAGCCACCCTACGAGCAGTACTTC	CASSFRQPPYEQYF
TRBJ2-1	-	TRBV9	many	TGTGCCAGCAGCGTTACCGGGACACGAAATGCCAATGAGCAGTTCTTC	CASSVTGTRNANEQFF
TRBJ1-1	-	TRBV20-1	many	TGCAGTGCTAGACTCAATTTGGGACGCACTGAAGCTTTCTTT	CSARLNLGRTEAFF
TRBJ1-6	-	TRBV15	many	TGTGCCACCAGCCGAGCGTCGGGGGTCGGTAATTCACCCCTCCACTTT	CATSRASGVGNSPLHF
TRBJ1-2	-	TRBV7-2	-	TGTGCCAGCAGCTTAGCGCTGGGAGGACAGCTCTATGGCTACACCTTC	CASSLALGGQLYGYTF
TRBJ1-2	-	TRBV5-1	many	TGCGCCAGCAGCTTCCAGGGTGTAGATGGCTACACCTTC	CASSFQGVDGYTF
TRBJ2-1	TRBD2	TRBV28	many	TGTGCCGGAAGGACTAGCGGGGGGATGGGTGAGCAGTTCTTC	CAGRTSGGMGEQFF
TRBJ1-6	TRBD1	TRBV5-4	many	TGTGCCAGCAGCCGATACAGGGGCCCGGATTCACCCCTCCACTTT	CASSRYRGPDSPLHF
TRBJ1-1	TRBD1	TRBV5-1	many	TGCGCCAGCATCCCGGGGACAGGGGGTATGAACACTGAAGCTTTCTTT	CASIPGTGGMNTEAFF
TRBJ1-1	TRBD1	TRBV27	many	TGTGCCAGTCATATACAGGGGCGCAACACTGAAGCTTTCTTT	CASHIQGRNTEAFF
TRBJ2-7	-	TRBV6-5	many	TGTGCCAGCAGTTACTCTGTCTCCTACGAGCAGTACTTC	CASSYSVSYEQYF
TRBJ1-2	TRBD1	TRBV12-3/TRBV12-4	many	TGTGCCAGCAGTGACAGGGGCTCCTATGGCTACACCTTC	CASSDRGSYGYTF
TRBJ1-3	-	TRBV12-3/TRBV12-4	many	TGTGCCAGCAGGGCCAGGTTGGAGGGCACCATATATTTT	CASRARLEGTIYF
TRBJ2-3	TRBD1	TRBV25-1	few	TGTGCCAGCAGTGAAAGCAGGACAGGGGTCGGCACAGATACGCAGTATTTT	CASSESRTGVGTDTQYF
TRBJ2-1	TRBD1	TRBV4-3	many	TGCGCCAGCAGCCGGGGACAGGGGACCTACAATGAGCAGTTCTTC	CASSRGQGTYNEQFF
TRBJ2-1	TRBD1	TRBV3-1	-	TGTGCCAGCAGCCCCAGACAGGGAGCCTACAATGAGCAGTTCTTC	CASSPRQGAYNEQFF
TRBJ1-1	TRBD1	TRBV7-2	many	TGTGCCAGCAGCTTTGACAGGGGGCTGAACACTGAAGCTTTCTTT	CASSFDRGLNTEAFF
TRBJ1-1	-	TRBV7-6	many	TGTGCCAGCAGCCAGAGAAGGGGGACTGAAGCTTTCTTT	CASSQRRGTEAFF
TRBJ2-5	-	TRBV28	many	TGTGCCAGCAGTTTCGCGGGGCCCATAGAGACCCAGTACTTC	CASSFAGPIETQYF
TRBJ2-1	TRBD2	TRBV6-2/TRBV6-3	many	TGTGCCAGCAGTCTCGGGGGGGCCTCCTACAATGAGCAGTTCTTC	CASSLGGASYNEQFF
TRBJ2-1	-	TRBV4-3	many	TGCGCCAGCAGCCAAGAAGGGGACTGGGACAATGAGCAGTTCTTC	CASSQEGDWDNEQFF
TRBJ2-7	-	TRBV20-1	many	TGCAGTGCTAGAAAACAGGGATGGGCAGGGGGGGAGCAGTACTTC	CSARKQGWAGGEQYF
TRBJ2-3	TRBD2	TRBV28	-	TGTGCCAGCAGTTTTCCTTGGGGGGGAGGGCAGTATTTT	CASSFPWGGGQYF
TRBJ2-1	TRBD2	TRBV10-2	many	TGCGCCAGCAGAAAACGGGGGGGCTTAGGTGAGCAGTTCTTC	CASRKRGGLGEQFF